This entry lists 20 T cell receptor beta chains sequenced from one sample in a study of T cell responses to AZD1222 COVID-19 vaccine. Sequencing used immunoSEQ multiplex PCR; TCRdb keeps in-frame clones, though not all of them. The repertoire consists of over 100,000 clones, with approximately 90% occurring once and the leading ten covering 20% to 25%. The specimen was peripheral blood, collected on day 0 of AZD1222 vaccination. The receptors originated from an adult in good health.

The CDR3 nucleotides are TGCAGCGTCGGGATAGGCGGGGGGGGCCAAGAGACCCAGTACTTC. Translated: CSVGIGGGGQETQYF. The chain has TRBV29-1 and TRBJ2-5, with TRBD2 matching over 9 bases. V lost 6 bases, J lost 1 base, and 9 bases stayed unmatched. Germline V gene lookup returns CDR1 SQVTM and CDR2 ANQGSEA. This CDR3 spans 15 amino acids.

This sequence joins TRBV9 and TRBJ2-1; D possibly uses TRBD1 or TRBD2 (6 bases each). CDR3 length: 16 residues. Trimming left V 4 bases short and J 3 bases short, with 17 bases between. Germline assignment: CDR1 SGDLS and CDR2 YYNGEE. CDR3 coding DNA: TGTGCCAGCAGCCCCCTCGGGGGCTCCTACTACAATGAGCAGTTCTTC. Translation: CASSPLGGSYYNEQFF.

This chain links TRBV18 with TRBJ2-7; D is possibly TRBD1 (6 bases). Germline values: CDR1 KGHSH, CDR2 LQKENI. The CDR3 has 13 residues. V was trimmed by 6 bases and J by 8 bases, leaving 17 bases between them. The CDR3, as DNA: TGTGCCAGCTCCCCCAGTCAGGGGAAGCAGCAGTACTTC. As protein: CASSPSQGKQQYF.

The chain carries TRBV12-3 or TRBV12-4 and TRBJ1-2; TRBD1 is a possible D gene (6 bases). V lost 3 bases, J lost 8 bases, and 13 bases lay in between. The CDR3 spans 13 residues. The CDR3 DNA reads TGTGCCAGCAGTTTCGTAGCAGGGGACGGCTACACCTTC. Translated: CASSFVAGDGYTF.

The gene calls are TRBV5-4 and TRBJ1-2; a weak D match, TRBD1 (6 bases). Per the germline V gene, CDR1 is SGHNT and CDR2 is YYREEE (reference sequence). V gave up 0 bases and J gave up 8 bases, with 11 bases separating them. This CDR3 is 13 amino acids long. CDR3 DNA sequence: TGTGCCAGCAGCTTGGTGGGGGGGCAAGGCTACACCTTC. This gives the protein CASSLVGGQGYTF. The variable domain in full, completed from reference TRBV5-4 and TRBJ1-2, reads ETGVTQSPTHLIKTRGQQVTLRCSSQSGHNTVSWYQQALGQGPQFIFQYYREEENGRGNFPPRFSGLQFPNYSSELNVNALELDDSALYLCASSLVGGQGYTFGSGTRLTVV.

The genes are TRBV6-2 or TRBV6-3 and TRBJ1-1, with D hard to call. CDR1 and CDR2 (germline): MNHEY, SVGEGT. V was clipped by 3 bases and J by 1 base, with 9 bases between them. The CDR3 runs 14 residues. The DNA for the CDR3 is TGTGCCAGCAGTTATCTCGGAGGGAACACTGAAGCTTTCTTT. As protein: CASSYLGGNTEAFF.

This chain uses TRBV5-5 with TRBJ2-5, with 8 positions matching TRBD2. The CDR3 runs 13 residues. Per germline, CDR1 SGHKS and CDR2 YYEKEE (reference sequence). The V segment lost 3 bases and the J segment 5 bases; nucleotides outside the gene matches: 3. In nucleotides, the CDR3 is TGTGCCAGCAGCTCGGGACTAGTGGAGACCCAGTACTTC. Translating it yields CASSSGLVETQYF.

In this sample, this clone turned up once. The rearrangement links TRBV27 to TRBJ1-2; possible D gene TRBD1, 6 bases. This CDR3 is 14 amino acids long. Germline V lookup: CDR1 MNHEY, CDR2 SMNVEV (reference sequence). Trimming cost V 6 bases and J 7 bases, with 18 bases left between them. CDR3 in DNA: TGTGCCAGCAGAACAGGGTTAGGTGGCGGTGGCTACACCTTC. Its translation: CASRTGLGGGGYTF.

This chain uses TRBV7-6 with TRBJ2-3; 7 bases fit TRBD1. The CDR3 extends over 18 amino acids. Per germline, CDR1 SGHVS and CDR2 FNYEAQ. V was pared by 5 bases and J by 4 bases, with 18 bases of the junction left unmatched. The CDR3 bases are TGTGCCAGCAGCCCTTACTTTACGGGACAGAGCATCCCAGATACGCAGTATTTT. Amino acids: CASSPYFTGQSIPDTQYF.

The rearrangement joins TRBV5-1 to TRBJ1-4; a possible D gene is TRBD1 (5 bases). Germline assignment: CDR1 SGHRS and CDR2 YFSETQ. The CDR3 loop spans 14 amino acids. The V end was cut by 2 bases, the J end by 6 bases, with 11 bases between. The CDR3 DNA follows: TGCGCCAGCAGCTTAGAGGGGCTGGATGAAAAACTGTTTTTT. Protein sequence: CASSLEGLDEKLFF.

CDR3 amino acids: CASSLDGQGTGELFF. The CDR3 nucleotides read TGTGCCAGCAGCTTAGATGGGCAGGGGACCGGGGAGCTGTTTTTT. The V and J genes are TRBV7-9 and TRBJ2-2, with D perhaps matching TRBD1 (6 bases). Germline V gives CDR1 SEHNR, CDR2 FQNEAQ (reference sequence). The CDR3 has 15 amino acids. Between the trimmed V and J ends, which lost 1 base and 5 bases, there was a span of 11 bases.

The table lists this clone with a count of one. The chain recombines TRBV18 with TRBJ1-3, with D possibly matching TRBD1 (5 bases). CDR1 and CDR2 from the germline V gene are KGHSH and LQKENI. The length of the CDR3 is 16 residues. V lost 3 bases and J 4 bases, leaving 16 bases between the germline ends. The CDR3: CASSPRDQKRGNTIYF. CDR3 nucleotides: TGTGCCAGCTCACCCCGGGACCAGAAGAGGGGAAACACCATATATTTT.

Here the CDR3 reads CASSQHSGAPGNSPLHF. CDR3 DNA sequence: TGTGCCAGCAGCCAACATTCAGGGGCTCCGGGGAATTCACCCCTCCACTTT. The V call is TRBV7-8, the J call TRBJ1-6; TRBD1 might be the D (6 bases). V was shortened by 5 bases and J by 7 bases, with 21 bases between the two germline ends. CDR3 length: 17 amino acids. Germline-derived CDR1 and CDR2 are SGHVS and FQNEAQ.

This clone was counted between two and nine times. This rearrangement joins TRBV6-6 to TRBJ1-4, with 8 bases aligning to TRBD1. Germline V gene lookup returns CDR1 MNHNY and CDR2 SVGAGI (reference sequence). V shed 6 bases and J 7 bases; nucleotides not matched to a gene: 7. This CDR3 has 14 amino acids. The CDR3 bases are TGTGCCAGCAGGGTACAGGGGGAGGGTGAAAAACTGTTTTTT. This encodes CASRVQGEGEKLFF.

CDR3 nucleotide sequence: TGTGCCAGCAGTGAATCGGTCTTGCGGCTTTTTGAGCAGTACTTC. Its protein is CASSESVLRLFEQYF. The genes are TRBV6-1 and TRBJ2-7; D is ambiguous. This CDR3 has 15 residues. Germline CDR1 is MNHNS and CDR2 is SASEGT. Trimming removed 2 bases from V and 7 bases from J, with 18 bases in between.

A note on this clone: Germline is not matched at one junction end, which may reflect a read error. The rearrangement uses TRBV29-1 and TRBJ2-5; D is ambiguous. Germline V gene sequence: CDR1 SQVTM, CDR2 ANQGSEA. CDR3 length: 12 residues. The CDR3 is CSVKQNQETRYF. CDR3 in DNA: TGCAGCGTCAAGCAAAACCAAGAGACCCGGTACTTC.

This chain uses TRBV3-1 (or the pseudogene TRBV3-2) with TRBJ1-5, with a possible D match to TRBD1 (5 bases). The length of the CDR3 is 15 residues. V lost 3 bases and J lost 3, with 12 bases in between. Per germline, CDR1 LGHDT and CDR2 YNNKEL (reference sequence). The CDR3 sequence: CASSQDRDFNQPQHF. The CDR3 DNA reads as TGTGCCAGCAGCCAGGATAGGGACTTCAATCAGCCCCAGCATTTT.

CDR3 residues: CASSGTGGTYGYTF. The CDR3 DNA sequence: TGTGCCAGTAGTGGGACAGGGGGCACCTATGGCTACACCTTC. The genes are TRBV19 and TRBJ1-2, with 12 bases fitting TRBD1. The CDR3 covers 14 residues. From germline, CDR1 is LNHDA and CDR2 SQIVND (reference sequence). The trim removed 5 bases at V and 4 bases at J, leaving 2 bases unmatched.

In DNA, the CDR3 is TGTGCCAGCAGCCAAGAAGGGCGGCAGGGTAGTAATCAGCCCCAGCATTTT. Encoded protein: CASSQEGRQGSNQPQHF. The chain joins TRBV3-1 (or the pseudogene TRBV3-2) to TRBJ1-5; D might be TRBD1 (5 bases). The CDR3 covers 17 residues. Trimming took off 0 bases at V and 4 bases at J, with 16 bases between the two ends. CDR1 LGHDT and CDR2 YNNKEL come from the germline V gene (reference sequence).

This clone has a single count. This rearrangement joins TRBV6-5 to TRBJ1-1, with a tentative D call TRBD1 (5 bases). This CDR3 is built from 14 residues. Per the germline V gene, CDR1 is MNHEY and CDR2 is SVGAGI. V dropped 5 bases and J dropped 5 bases, with 15 bases sitting between them. CDR3 coding DNA: TGTGCCAGCAGTCCCGACAGTTCGATGACTGAAGCTTTCTTT. Residues: CASSPDSSMTEAFF.